The source of this T cell receptor (beta chain) is a study of T cells expressing NK-cell markers. Production of TCR beta cDNA relied on 5'RACE template switching with UMIs. With the 5' RACE reads reprocessed, TCRdb shows one record per CDR3 protein and no DNA. This sample's clone table lists about 150,000 distinct CDR3 sequences. The CDR3 extends over 12 amino acids. Germline CDR1 MNHEY, CDR2 SVGAGI. The clonotype comes from a woman in her 50s in good health. Input material: blood T cells: a sorted CD56 or NKG2C T cell subset, CD4+ or CD8+ T cells, or bulk PBMC T cells (not recorded which). V gene TRBV6-5 combines with J gene TRBJ2-3. This chain's CDR3 is CASNQPPDTQYF.